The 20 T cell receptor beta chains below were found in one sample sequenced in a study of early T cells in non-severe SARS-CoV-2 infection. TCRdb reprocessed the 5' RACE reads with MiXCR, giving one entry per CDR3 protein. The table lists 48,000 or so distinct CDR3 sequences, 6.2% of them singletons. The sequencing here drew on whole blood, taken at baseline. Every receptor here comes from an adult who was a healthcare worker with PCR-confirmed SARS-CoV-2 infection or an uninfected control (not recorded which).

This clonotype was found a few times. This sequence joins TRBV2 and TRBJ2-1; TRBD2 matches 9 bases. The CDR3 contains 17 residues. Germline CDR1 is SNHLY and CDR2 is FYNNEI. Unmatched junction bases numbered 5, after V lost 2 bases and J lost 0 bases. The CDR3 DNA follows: TGTGCCAGCAGTGAACGGACTAGCGCGAGCTCCTACAATGAGCAGTTCTTC. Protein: CASSERTSASSYNEQFF.

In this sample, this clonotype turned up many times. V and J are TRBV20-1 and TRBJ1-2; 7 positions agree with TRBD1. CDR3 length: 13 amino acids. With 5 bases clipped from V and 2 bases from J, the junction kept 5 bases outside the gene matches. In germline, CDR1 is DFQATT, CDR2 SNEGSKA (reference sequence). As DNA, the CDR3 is TGCAGTGCTCCGGACAGGTTGAACTATGGCTACACCTTC. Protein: CSAPDRLNYGYTF.

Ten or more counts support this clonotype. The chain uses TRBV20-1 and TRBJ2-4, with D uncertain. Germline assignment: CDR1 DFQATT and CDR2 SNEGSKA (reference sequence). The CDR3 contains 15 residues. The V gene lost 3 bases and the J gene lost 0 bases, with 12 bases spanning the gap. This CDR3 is CSASFNSLAKNIQYF. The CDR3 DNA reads TGCAGTGCTAGTTTTAACAGCCTAGCCAAAAACATTCAGTACTTC.

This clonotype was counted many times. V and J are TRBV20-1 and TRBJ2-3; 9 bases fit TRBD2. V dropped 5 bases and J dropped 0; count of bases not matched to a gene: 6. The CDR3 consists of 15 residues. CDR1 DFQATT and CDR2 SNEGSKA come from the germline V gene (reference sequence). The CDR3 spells CSARSSGTSTDTQYF. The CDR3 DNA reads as TGCAGTGCTCGATCTAGCGGGACTAGCACAGATACGCAGTATTTT.

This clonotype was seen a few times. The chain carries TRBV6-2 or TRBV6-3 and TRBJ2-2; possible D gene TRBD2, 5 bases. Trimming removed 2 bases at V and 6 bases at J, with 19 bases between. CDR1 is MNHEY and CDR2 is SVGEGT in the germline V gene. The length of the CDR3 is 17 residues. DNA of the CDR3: TGTGCCAGCAGTTACGCTAGCTTCGGGTCGAGGTCCGGGGAGCTGTTTTTT. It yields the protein CASSYASFGSRSGELFF.

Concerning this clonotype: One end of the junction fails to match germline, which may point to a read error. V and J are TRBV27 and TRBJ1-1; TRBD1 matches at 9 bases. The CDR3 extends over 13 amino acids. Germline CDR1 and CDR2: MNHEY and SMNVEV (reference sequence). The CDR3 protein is CTSSLTGGTEAFF. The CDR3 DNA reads TGTACCAGCAGTTTGACAGGGGGGACTGAAGCTTTCTTT.

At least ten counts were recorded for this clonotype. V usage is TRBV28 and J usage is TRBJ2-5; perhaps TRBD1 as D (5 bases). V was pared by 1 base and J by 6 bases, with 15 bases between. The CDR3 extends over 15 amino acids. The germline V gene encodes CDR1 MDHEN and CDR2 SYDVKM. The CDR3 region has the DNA TGTGCCAGCAGTTTATTTGAAGCAGGGTTGAAGACCCAGTACTTC. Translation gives CASSLFEAGLKTQYF.

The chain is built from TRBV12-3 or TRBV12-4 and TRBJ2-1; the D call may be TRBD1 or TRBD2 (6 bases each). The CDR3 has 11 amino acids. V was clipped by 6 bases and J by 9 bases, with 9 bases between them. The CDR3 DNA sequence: TGTGCCAGCAGCAAGGGGGGTGAGCAGTTCTTC. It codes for CASSKGGEQFF.

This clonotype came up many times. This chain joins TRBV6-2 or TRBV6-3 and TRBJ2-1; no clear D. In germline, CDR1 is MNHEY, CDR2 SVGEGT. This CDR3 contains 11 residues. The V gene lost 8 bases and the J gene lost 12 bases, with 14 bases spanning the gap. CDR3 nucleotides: TGTGCCAGCGAACTGGGGATGTTGCAGTTCTTC. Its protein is CASELGMLQFF.

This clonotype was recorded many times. The CDR3 DNA follows: TGTGCCAGTAGTATACAGGGGCTGGGGCCCTACGAGCAGTACTTC. Translated: CASSIQGLGPYEQYF. The J gene is TRBJ2-7, the V gene TRBV19; D possibly corresponds to TRBD1 (6 bases). Germline V CDR1 and CDR2: LNHDA, SQIVND (reference sequence). The germline V and J ends were trimmed by 2 bases and 2 bases, with 13 bases remaining between them. The CDR3 spans 15 residues.

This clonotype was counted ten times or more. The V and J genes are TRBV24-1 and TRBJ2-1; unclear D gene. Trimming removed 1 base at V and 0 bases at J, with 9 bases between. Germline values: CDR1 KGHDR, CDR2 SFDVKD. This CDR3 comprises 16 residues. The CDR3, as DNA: TGTGCCACCAGTGATTTTGTGGCTGACTCCTACAATGAGCAGTTCTTC. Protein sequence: CATSDFVADSYNEQFF.

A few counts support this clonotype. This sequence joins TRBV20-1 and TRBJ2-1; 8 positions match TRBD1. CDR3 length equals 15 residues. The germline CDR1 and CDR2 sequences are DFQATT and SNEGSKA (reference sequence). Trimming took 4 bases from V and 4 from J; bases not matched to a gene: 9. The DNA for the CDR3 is TGCAGTGCTAAACTGGACAGGGAGAGGTACAATGAGCAGTTCTTC. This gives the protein CSAKLDRERYNEQFF.

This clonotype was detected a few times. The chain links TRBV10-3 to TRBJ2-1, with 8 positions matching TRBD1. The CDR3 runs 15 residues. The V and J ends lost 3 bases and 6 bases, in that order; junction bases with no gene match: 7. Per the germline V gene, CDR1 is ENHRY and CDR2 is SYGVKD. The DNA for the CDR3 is TGTGCCATCAGTGACCAGGGGGCCCCTCGCAATGAGCAGTTCTTC. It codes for CAISDQGAPRNEQFF.

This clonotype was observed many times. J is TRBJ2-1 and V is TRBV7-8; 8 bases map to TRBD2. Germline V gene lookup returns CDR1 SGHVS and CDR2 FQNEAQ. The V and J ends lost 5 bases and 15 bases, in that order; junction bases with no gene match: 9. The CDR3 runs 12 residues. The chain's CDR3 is CASSPAGTSRFF. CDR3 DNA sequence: TGTGCCAGCAGCCCGGCGGGGACTAGTAGGTTCTTC.

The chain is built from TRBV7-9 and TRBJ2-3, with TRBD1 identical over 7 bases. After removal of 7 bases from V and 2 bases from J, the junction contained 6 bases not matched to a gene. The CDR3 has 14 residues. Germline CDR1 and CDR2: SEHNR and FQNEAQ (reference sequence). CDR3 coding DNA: TGTGCCAGCACCCCGGGACAGACCACAGATACGCAGTATTTT. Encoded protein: CASTPGQTTDTQYF.

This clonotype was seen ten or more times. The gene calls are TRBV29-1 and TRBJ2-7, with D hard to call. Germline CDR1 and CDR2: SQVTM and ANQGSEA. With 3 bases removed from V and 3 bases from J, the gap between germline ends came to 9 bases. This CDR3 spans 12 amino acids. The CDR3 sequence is CSVEDGYYEQYF. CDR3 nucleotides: TGCAGCGTTGAGGACGGTTACTACGAGCAGTACTTC.

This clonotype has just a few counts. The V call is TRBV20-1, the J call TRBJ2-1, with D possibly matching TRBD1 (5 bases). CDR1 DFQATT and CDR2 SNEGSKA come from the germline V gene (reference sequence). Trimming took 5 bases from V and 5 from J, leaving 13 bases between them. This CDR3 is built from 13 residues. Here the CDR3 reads CSASRQNNNEQFF. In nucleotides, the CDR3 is TGCAGTGCTTCACGACAGAATAACAATGAGCAGTTCTTC.

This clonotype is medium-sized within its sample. CDR3: CASSLGSSPHSPLHF. The CDR3 DNA sequence: TGTGCCAGCAGTTTAGGCAGCAGCCCTCATTCACCCCTCCACTTT. The chain links TRBV27 to TRBJ1-6; D unresolved. Trimming took off 2 bases at V and 8 bases at J, with 13 bases between the two ends. The CDR3 is made up of 15 amino acids. Germline lookup yields CDR1 MNHEY and CDR2 SMNVEV (reference sequence).

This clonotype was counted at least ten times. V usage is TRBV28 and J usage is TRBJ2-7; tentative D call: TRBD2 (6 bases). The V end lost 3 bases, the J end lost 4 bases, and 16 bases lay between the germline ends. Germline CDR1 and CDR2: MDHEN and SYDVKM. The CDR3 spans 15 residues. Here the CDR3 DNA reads TGTGCCAGCAGTTTGGTCGGGAGAGTTTTGTACGAGCAGTACTTC. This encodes CASSLVGRVLYEQYF.

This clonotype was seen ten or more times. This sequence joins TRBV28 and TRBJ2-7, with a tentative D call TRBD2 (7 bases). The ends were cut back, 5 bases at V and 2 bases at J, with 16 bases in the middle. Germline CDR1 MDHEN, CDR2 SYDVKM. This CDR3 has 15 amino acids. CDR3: CASSPTGGSTYEQYF. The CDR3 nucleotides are TGTGCCAGCAGTCCGACGGGGGGCAGTACCTACGAGCAGTACTTC.